Below, 5 T cell receptor beta chains from the same sample are listed, as sequenced in a study of shared clonotypes between healthy human individuals. The protocol was immunoSEQ multiplex PCR, while the TCRdb copy is restricted to in-frame clones and leaves out a portion. The data show some 1,100,000 clones, around 78% seen once. Sequenced material: memory CD4+ T cells from PBMCs. Subset reported: CD45RA-negative fraction. The receptors come from a man younger than 35 in good health. Some clones in this sample may be carry-over from other donors' samples.

The V gene is TRBV4-1, the J gene TRBJ2-1, with 12 positions matching TRBD2. Trimming removed 0 bases from V and 3 bases from J; junction bases left unmatched: 15. Per the germline V gene, CDR1 is MGHRA and CDR2 is YSYEKL. The CDR3 is 21 amino acids. The CDR3 nucleotides read TGCGCCAGCAGCCAAGAGGGGTCGGGACTAGCGGGCCATTTTAACTACAATGAGCAGTTCTTC. It is translated as CASSQEGSGLAGHFNYNEQFF.

The chain links TRBV7-3 to TRBJ2-4; no reliable D call. V lost 6 bases to trimming and J lost 5 bases, with 14 bases between them. The CDR3 is 14 amino acids. Per germline, CDR1 SGHTA and CDR2 FQGTGA. The CDR3 region has the DNA TGTGCCAGCAGTCCAGACCCAAGTGAAAACATTCAGTACTTC. Its translation: CASSPDPSENIQYF.

The rearrangement joins TRBV18 to TRBJ2-7; perhaps D is TRBD1 or TRBD2 (5 bases each). V lost 3 bases, J lost 4 bases, and 19 bases lay in between. This CDR3 comprises 16 residues. Germline values: CDR1 KGHSH, CDR2 LQKENI. CDR3 coding DNA: TGTGCCAGCTCACCCCGGGGCGGCCGCGTCATATACGAGCAGTACTTC. Amino acid sequence: CASSPRGGRVIYEQYF.

The genes are TRBV7-2 and TRBJ2-2; 12 bases are shared with TRBD2. The CDR3 covers 15 residues. V lost 5 bases to trimming and J lost 6 bases; unmatched junction nucleotides: 4. Germline V gene lookup returns CDR1 SGHTA and CDR2 FQGNSA. For the CDR3, the DNA is TGTGCCAGCAGCGCCAGACTAGCGGGAGCCGGGGAGCTGTTTTTT. Translation: CASSARLAGAGELFF.

This clone was observed once. This chain joins TRBV5-1 and TRBJ2-1; 8 positions agree with TRBD2. The CDR3 has 14 residues. Germline V gene sequence: CDR1 SGHRS, CDR2 YFSETQ. V lost 6 bases, J lost 4 bases, and 6 bases stayed unmatched. The CDR3 loop is CASTGGSVYNEQFF. For the CDR3, the DNA is TGCGCCAGCACGGGGGGGAGTGTGTACAATGAGCAGTTCTTC.